The 25 T cell receptor beta chains in this list originate from one sample, sequenced in a study of T cell clones after liver transplantation. Only in-frame clones appear in the TCRdb table, and some are missing; sequencing was by immunoSEQ multiplex PCR. The table records fewer than 50,000 clones, 85% to 90% of them present only once. The source was CD4+ T cells from blood, collected 24 months after liver transplant. Receptors originate from a human patient who received a liver transplant. Some of the T cells might come from the graft donor.

This sequence joins TRBV19 and TRBJ2-1; D may match TRBD1 or TRBD2 (8 bases each). The germline V and J ends were trimmed by 3 bases and 12 bases, with 18 bases remaining between them. CDR3 size: 14 residues. Germline CDR1 reads LNHDA; CDR2 reads SQIVND (reference sequence). The DNA for the CDR3 is TGTGCCAGTAGTATCGGTCGCGGGGGGACAGGGCAGTTCTTC. Its protein is CASSIGRGGTGQFF.

This chain joins TRBV11-2 and TRBJ2-3, with D perhaps matching TRBD2 (6 bases). V gave up 5 bases and J gave up 4 bases, with 19 bases separating them. This CDR3 is built from 16 residues. Germline CDR1 is SGHAT and CDR2 is FQNNGV. The CDR3 DNA follows: TGTGCCAGCAGCGTAGGGGTACGGGAGTCCTCAGATACGCAGTATTTT. It yields the protein CASSVGVRESSDTQYF.

The chain employs TRBV19 and TRBJ1-4, with TRBD1 matching 8 bases. V trimming: 10 bases; J trimming: 7 bases; junction bases outside the gene matches: 17. CDR3 size: 16 residues. CDR1 is LNHDA, CDR2 SQIVND, per germline (reference sequence). CDR3 sequence reads: CATHHSSGGRSEKLFF. In DNA, the CDR3 is TGTGCCACGCACCACTCATCAGGGGGCCGTAGTGAAAAACTGTTTTTT.

The chain recombines TRBV5-1 with TRBJ1-1; TRBD1 agrees at 9 bases. The length of the CDR3 is 17 residues. CDR1 and CDR2 from the germline V gene are SGHRS and YFSETQ. The trim removed 4 bases at V and 0 bases at J, leaving 10 bases unmatched. This CDR3 reads CASSQTRTGVMNTEAFF. CDR3 bases: TGCGCCAGCAGCCAAACCCGGACAGGGGTTATGAACACTGAAGCTTTCTTT.

The rearrangement joins TRBV27 to TRBJ1-4; TRBD1 might be the D (6 bases). The CDR3 runs 14 residues. Germline V CDR1 and CDR2: MNHEY, SMNVEV (reference sequence). The V and J ends lost 4 bases and 3 bases respectively, with 9 bases between them. In DNA form, the CDR3 reads TGTGCCAGCAGTTACCAGGGGCCTAATGAAAAACTGTTTTTT. Translated: CASSYQGPNEKLFF.

This rearrangement joins TRBV5-1 to TRBJ2-1; 14 bases fit TRBD2. Germline lookup yields CDR1 SGHRS and CDR2 YFSETQ. The CDR3 sequence is 18 residues long. V shed 5 bases and J 3 bases; nucleotides not matched to a gene: 10. The CDR3: CASRGTGGLAGVYNEQFF. In nucleotides, the CDR3 is TGCGCCAGCAGAGGGACAGGGGGACTAGCGGGAGTCTACAATGAGCAGTTCTTC.

Here the CDR3 DNA reads TGTGCCACCAGCAAACCCGGAAGGGGGGTGCAAGAGACCCAGTACTTC. This encodes CATSKPGRGVQETQYF. The chain carries TRBV15 and TRBJ2-5; D might be TRBD1 or TRBD2, each matching 6 bases. V lost 4 bases and J lost 2, with 17 bases in between. CDR3 size: 16 residues. Germline V gene lookup returns CDR1 LNHNV and CDR2 YYDKDF (reference sequence).

J is TRBJ2-1 and V is TRBV5-1; 10 positions match TRBD2. The CDR3 covers 15 residues. Losses at the gene ends were 4 bases for V and 3 bases for J; bases not matched to a gene: 4. Germline lookup yields CDR1 SGHRS and CDR2 YFSETQ. CDR3 sequence: CASSHRTSGYNEQFF. The CDR3 DNA reads TGCGCCAGCAGCCACCGGACTAGCGGCTACAATGAGCAGTTCTTC.

The chain uses TRBV14 and TRBJ2-4; unclear D gene. The CDR3 has 15 residues. Trimming removed 1 base at V and 5 bases at J, with 12 bases between. Germline CDR1 SGHDN, CDR2 FVKESK. The CDR3 sequence is CASSQAGRTQNIQYF. In DNA, the CDR3 is TGTGCCAGCAGCCAAGCAGGACGGACCCAAAACATTCAGTACTTC.

This chain joins TRBV7-3 and TRBJ2-2, with D tentatively TRBD2 (6 bases). The CDR3 totals 16 residues. Germline V gene sequence: CDR1 SGHTA, CDR2 FQGTGA. V was trimmed by 2 bases and J by 4 bases, leaving 14 bases between them. The CDR3 DNA sequence: TGTGCCAGCAGCTTACGGGGGACCCTCGGCACCGGGGAGCTGTTTTTT. This encodes CASSLRGTLGTGELFF. Variable domain in full (rest from reference TRBV7-3 and TRBJ2-2): GAGVSQTPSNKVTEKGKYVELRCDPISGHTALYWYRQSLGQGPEFLIYFQGTGAADDSGLPNDRFFAVRPEGSVSTLKIQRTERGDSAVYLCASSLRGTLGTGELFFGEGSRLTVL.

The chain uses TRBV30 and TRBJ1-4; D gene unclear. The germline gives CDR1 GTSNPN, CDR2 SVGIG (reference sequence). The CDR3 runs to 13 residues. With 2 bases removed from V and 7 bases from J, the gap between germline ends came to 11 bases. The DNA of the CDR3 is TGTGCCTGGAGTTATGGGTCAGGTGAAAAACTGTTTTTT. Its translation: CAWSYGSGEKLFF.

The chain carries TRBV28 and TRBJ1-5; 8 positions agree with TRBD1. From germline, CDR1 is MDHEN and CDR2 SYDVKM. The CDR3 extends over 14 amino acids. Unmatched junction bases numbered 6, after V lost 4 bases and J lost 7 bases. The CDR3, as DNA: TGTGCCAGCAGTTACGGGACAGGCGGCCAGCCCCAGCATTTT. Translation gives CASSYGTGGQPQHF. The whole variable domain, filled in from reference TRBV28 and TRBJ1-5, reads DVKVTQSSRYLVKRTGEKVFLECVQDMDHENMFWYRQDPGLGLRLIYFSYDVKMKEKGDIPEGYSVSREKKERFSLILESASTNQTSMYLCASSYGTGGQPQHFGDGTRLSIL.

The J gene is TRBJ2-5, the V gene TRBV27; 11 bases line up with TRBD2. The CDR3 is 16 amino acids. The germline CDR1 and CDR2 sequences are MNHEY and SMNVEV (reference sequence). Trimming removed 6 bases from V and 1 base from J; junction bases left unmatched: 7. CDR3 coding DNA: TGTGCCAGCAGCCACCTCGGGACTAGCGGCCAAGAGACCCAGTACTTC. Its protein product is CASSHLGTSGQETQYF.

The V and J genes are TRBV6-6 and TRBJ2-7; D could derive from TRBD1 or TRBD2 (5 bases each). The length of the CDR3 is 12 residues. V was pared by 6 bases and J by 4 bases, with 10 bases between. Germline lookup yields CDR1 MNHNY and CDR2 SVGAGI (reference sequence). CDR3 sequence: CASSRDRYEQYF. The CDR3 DNA sequence: TGTGCCAGCAGCCGGGACCGATACGAGCAGTACTTC.

This sequence joins TRBV29-1 and TRBJ2-1; tentatively, D is TRBD1 or TRBD2 (5 bases each). The CDR3 is made up of 14 amino acids. Trimming pared 4 bases from V and 6 bases from J, leaving 16 bases between. Germline CDR1 is SQVTM and CDR2 is ANQGSEA. CDR3 bases: TGCAGCGTTGGTCGGGACCACGTTTCCAATGAGCAGTTCTTC. Its translation is CSVGRDHVSNEQFF.

The chain uses TRBV7-9 and TRBJ1-2; D gene uncertain. The germline V gene has CDR1 SEHNR and CDR2 FQNEAQ (reference sequence). Trimming cost V 1 base and J 8 bases, with 17 bases left between them. The CDR3 loop spans 15 amino acids. Here the CDR3 reads CASSLDAGILGGYTF. DNA for the CDR3: TGTGCCAGCAGCTTAGATGCGGGAATCCTGGGGGGCTACACCTTC.

CDR3 sequence reads: CASTLIAGRARGETQYF. Written as DNA, the CDR3 is TGTGCCAGCACCCTGATCGCGGGGCGTGCAAGGGGAGAGACCCAGTACTTC. The chain has TRBV7-2 and TRBJ2-5; D perhaps matches TRBD2 (6 bases). CDR3 length: 17 amino acids. In germline, CDR1 is SGHTA, CDR2 FQGNSA. V was clipped by 7 bases and J by 4 bases, with 25 bases between them.

This clone was picked up one time. This chain joins TRBV2 and TRBJ1-4, with D uncertain. Germline lookup yields CDR1 SNHLY and CDR2 FYNNEI. Trimming took off 2 bases at V and 15 bases at J, with 10 bases between the two ends. The length of the CDR3 is 11 residues. The CDR3 loop reads CASSERSRLFF. CDR3 bases: TGTGCCAGCAGTGAACGGAGTAGATTGTTTTTT.

The rearrangement joins TRBV5-1 to TRBJ2-3; D tentatively fits TRBD1 or TRBD2 (5 bases each). Germline V gene lookup returns CDR1 SGHRS and CDR2 YFSETQ. Trimming took off 4 bases at V and 1 base at J, with 16 bases between the two ends. This CDR3 has 16 amino acids. CDR3 sequence (DNA): TGCGCCAGCAGCAAGGGACGGGGCGGCGGCACAGATACGCAGTATTTT. Its protein is CASSKGRGGGTDTQYF.

The chain recombines TRBV29-1 with TRBJ2-7, with TRBD2 matching 9 bases. The CDR3 is 13 amino acids. Germline V gene data show CDR1 as SQVTM and CDR2 as ANQGSEA. The V segment lost 4 bases and the J segment 4 bases; nucleotides outside the gene matches: 5. The DNA for the CDR3 is TGCAGCGTTGGTGGGCTAGCGGGATACGAGCAGTACTTC. The encoded protein is CSVGGLAGYEQYF.

The chain has TRBV5-5 and TRBJ1-2; D unclear. V was shortened by 0 bases and J by 6 bases, with 18 bases between the two germline ends. CDR1 and CDR2 (germline): SGHKS, YYEKEE (reference sequence). CDR3 length: 16 amino acids. The CDR3 DNA sequence: TGTGCCAGCAGCTTGGCCCAAAACCGCCGTCCTGATGGCTACACCTTC. Protein product: CASSLAQNRRPDGYTF.

This clone was counted once. CDR3 region: CASSLGQGPHDTEAFF. The CDR3 DNA follows: TGTGCCAGCAGCTTAGGACAGGGGCCGCATGATACTGAAGCTTTCTTT. The gene calls are TRBV11-3 and TRBJ1-1; 8 positions match TRBD1. CDR3 length: 16 residues. V gave up 1 base and J gave up 5 bases; unmatched junction bases: 9. The germline V gene has CDR1 SGHNT and CDR2 YENEEA.

The chain has TRBV28 and TRBJ2-5; D possibly uses TRBD1 or TRBD2 (6 bases each). The end of the DNA aligns better with TRBJ2-7, so the J call may be wrong. CDR3 length equals 11 residues. From germline, CDR1 is MDHEN and CDR2 SYDVKM. CDR3 coding DNA: TGTGCCAGCCAGAGGGGGGTCGAGCAGTACTTC. Amino acids: CASQRGVEQYF.

The chain is built from TRBV19 and TRBJ1-2; D possibly corresponds to TRBD1 (5 bases). CDR3 size: 13 residues. With 0 bases removed from V and 7 bases from J, the gap between germline ends came to 9 bases. Germline CDR1 and CDR2: LNHDA and SQIVND (reference sequence). CDR3 in DNA: TGTGCCAGTAGTATAGATGTCGGGGGTGGCTACACCTTC. Translation: CASSIDVGGGYTF.

By proportion, this clone is medium-sized. The chain joins TRBV7-9 to TRBJ1-5; D unresolved. CDR3 size: 13 residues. Germline values: CDR1 SEHNR, CDR2 FQNEAQ (reference sequence). V lost 1 base to trimming and J lost 5 bases, with 6 bases between them. The CDR3 DNA sequence: TGTGCCAGCAGCTTAGGTGCCGATCAGCCCCAGCATTTT. This gives the protein CASSLGADQPQHF.